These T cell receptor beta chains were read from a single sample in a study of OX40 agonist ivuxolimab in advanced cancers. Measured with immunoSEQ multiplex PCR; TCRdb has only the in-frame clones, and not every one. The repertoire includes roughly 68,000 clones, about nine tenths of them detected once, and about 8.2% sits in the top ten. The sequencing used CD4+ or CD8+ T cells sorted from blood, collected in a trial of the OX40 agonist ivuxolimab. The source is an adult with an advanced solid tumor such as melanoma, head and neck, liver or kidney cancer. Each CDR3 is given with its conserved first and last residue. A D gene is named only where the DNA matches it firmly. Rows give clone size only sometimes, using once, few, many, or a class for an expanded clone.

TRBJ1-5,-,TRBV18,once,CASSPGRNNQPQHF,TGTGCCAGCTCACCGGGACGGAACAATCAGCCCCAGCATTTT
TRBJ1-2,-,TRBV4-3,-,CASSQRPLGPSANYGYTF,TGCGCCAGCAGCCAGCGCCCCCTAGGGCCGTCTGCTAACTATGGCTACACCTTC
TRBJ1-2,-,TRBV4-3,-,CASSQDYPYSGYTF,TGCGCCAGCAGCCAGGATTATCCGTATAGTGGCTACACCTTC
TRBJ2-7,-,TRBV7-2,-,CASSSKVGGGSFSYEQYF,TGTGCCAGCAGTTCTAAGGTGGGAGGGGGGTCCTTCTCCTACGAGCAGTACTTC
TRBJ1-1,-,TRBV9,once,CASSKGDTAGDTEAFF,TGTGCCAGCAGCAAAGGGGACACCGCCGGGGACACTGAAGCTTTCTTT
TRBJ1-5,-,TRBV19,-,CASSIDEAAQPQHF,TGTGCCAGTAGTATAGATGAAGCGGCTCAGCCCCAGCATTTT
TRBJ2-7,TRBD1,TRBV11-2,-,CASSGQGISLGEQYF,TGTGCCAGCTCGGGACAGGGGATCTCCCTGGGCGAGCAGTACTTC
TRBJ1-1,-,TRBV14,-,CASSQEGAGAFF,TGTGCCAGCAGCCAAGAGGGGGCGGGGGCTTTCTTT
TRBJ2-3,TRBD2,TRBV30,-,CACGLAGGDTQYF,TGTGCCTGCGGACTAGCGGGGGGAGATACGCAGTATTTT
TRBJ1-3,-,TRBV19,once,CASSIVGISGNTIYF,TGTGCCAGTAGTATAGTGGGCATCTCTGGAAACACCATATATTTT
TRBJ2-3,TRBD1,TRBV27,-,CASSLWTGEDTQYF,TGTGCCAGCAGTTTATGGACAGGGGAGGATACGCAGTATTTT
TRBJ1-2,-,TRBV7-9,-,CASTRGPGVYGYTF,TGTGCCAGCACCCGTGGTCCAGGCGTCTATGGCTACACCTTC
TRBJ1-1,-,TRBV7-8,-,CASSSRSGAEAFF,TGTGCCAGCAGCTCTCGCTCCGGCGCTGAAGCTTTCTTT
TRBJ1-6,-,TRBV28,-,CASSLLPLAGAEGSPLHF,TGTGCCAGCAGTTTATTGCCTTTGGCAGGGGCAGAAGGTTCACCCCTCCACTTT
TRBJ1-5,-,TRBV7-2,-,CASGGSGPQHF,TGTGCCAGCGGGGGCTCGGGGCCCCAGCATTTT
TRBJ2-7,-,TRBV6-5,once,CASSPGLVSWQYF,TGTGCCAGCAGCCCGGGACTCGTATCGTGGCAGTACTTC
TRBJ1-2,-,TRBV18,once,CASSQGTDYGYTF,TGTGCCAGCTCACAAGGGACGGATTATGGCTACACCTTC
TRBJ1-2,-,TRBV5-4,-,CASSLSGDGYTF,TGTGCCAGCAGCTTGTCAGGGGATGGCTACACCTTC
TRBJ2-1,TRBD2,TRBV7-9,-,CASSFQREGNEQFF,TGTGCCAGCAGCTTCCAGAGGGAGGGAAATGAGCAGTTCTTC
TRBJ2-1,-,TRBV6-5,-,CASSQPGLQSNEQFF,TGTGCCAGCAGTCAACCGGGACTGCAATCCAATGAGCAGTTCTTC
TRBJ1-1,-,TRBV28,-,CASSLSPTNTEAFF,TGTGCCAGCAGTTTAAGCCCGACGAACACTGAAGCTTTCTTT
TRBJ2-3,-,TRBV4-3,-,CASSRGGLTDTQYF,TGCGCCAGCAGCCGGGGGGGCCTCACAGATACGCAGTATTTT
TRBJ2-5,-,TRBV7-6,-,CASSRRQGGEETQYF,TGTGCCAGCAGCCGAAGACAGGGAGGGGAGGAGACCCAGTACTTC
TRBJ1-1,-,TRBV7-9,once,CASSSSRVRGTEAFF,TGTGCCAGCAGCTCGTCAAGGGTACGGGGCACTGAAGCTTTCTTT
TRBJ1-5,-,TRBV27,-,CASSLLGRGQPQHF,TGTGCCAGCAGTCTCCTCGGACGAGGACAGCCCCAGCATTTT
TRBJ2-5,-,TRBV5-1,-,CASSFPGEETQYF,TGCGCCAGCAGCTTCCCCGGCGAAGAGACCCAGTACTTC
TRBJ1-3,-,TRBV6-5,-,CASSYSRRQFGNTIYF,TGTGCCAGCAGTTACTCGAGGCGACAGTTTGGAAACACCATATATTTT
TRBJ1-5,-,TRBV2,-,CASSEALRQPQHF,TGTGCCAGCAGTGAAGCGCTTCGGCAGCCCCAGCATTTT
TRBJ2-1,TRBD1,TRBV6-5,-,CASRQPGQGYEQFF,TGTGCCAGCAGGCAGCCGGGACAGGGATATGAGCAGTTCTTC
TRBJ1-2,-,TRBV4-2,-,CASSQGQDYGYTF,TGTGCCAGCAGCCAAGGCCAGGACTATGGCTACACCTTC
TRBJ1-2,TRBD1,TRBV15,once,CATSKGGSGTGKDYGYTF,TGTGCCACCAGCAAGGGAGGGTCTGGGACAGGAAAGGACTATGGCTACACCTTC
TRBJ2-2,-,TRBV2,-,CASREGSTGELFF,TGTGCCAGCAGGGAGGGGTCCACCGGGGAGCTGTTTTTT
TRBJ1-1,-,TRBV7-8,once,CASSLSGSNTEAFF,TGTGCCAGCAGCCTCTCGGGTTCGAACACTGAAGCTTTCTTT
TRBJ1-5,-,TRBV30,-,CAWSVRPRDQPQHF,TGTGCCTGGAGTGTACGGCCTCGAGATCAGCCCCAGCATTTT
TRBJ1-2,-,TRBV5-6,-,CASSTEQVNYGYTF,TGTGCCAGCAGCACGGAACAGGTTAACTATGGCTACACCTTC
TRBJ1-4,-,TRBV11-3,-,CASSLVRNEKLFF,TGTGCCAGCAGCTTAGTTCGTAATGAAAAACTGTTTTTT
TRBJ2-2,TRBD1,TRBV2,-,CASSRGQGVTGELFF,TGTGCCAGCAGCCGCGGACAGGGGGTCACCGGGGAGCTGTTTTTT
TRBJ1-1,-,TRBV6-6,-,CASSYGPNENTEAFF,TGTGCCAGCAGTTACGGTCCGAACGAGAACACTGAAGCTTTCTTT
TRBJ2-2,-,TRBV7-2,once,CASSPRQEANTGELFF,TGTGCCAGCAGCCCAAGGCAGGAGGCCAACACCGGGGAGCTGTTTTTT
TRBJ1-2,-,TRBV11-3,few,CASSFAGAGGYTF,TGTGCCAGCAGCTTCGCGGGGGCGGGTGGCTACACCTTC
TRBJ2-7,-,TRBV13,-,CASSPRWASYEQYF,TGTGCCAGCAGCCCACGATGGGCATCCTACGAGCAGTACTTC
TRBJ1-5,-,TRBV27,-,CASSFFQGHQPQHF,TGTGCCAGCAGTTTTTTCCAGGGCCATCAGCCCCAGCATTTT
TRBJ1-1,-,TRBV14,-,CASSRMEAEAFF,TGTGCCAGCAGCCGAATGGAGGCTGAAGCTTTCTTT
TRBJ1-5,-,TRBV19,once,CAAGLFNQPQHF,TGTGCCGCCGGACTGTTCAATCAGCCCCAGCATTTT
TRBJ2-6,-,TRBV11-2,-,CASSGYRPGANVLTF,TGTGCCAGCAGCGGGTATCGCCCTGGGGCCAACGTCCTGACTTTC
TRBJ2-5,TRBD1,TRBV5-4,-,CASSPGGRTGGTETQYF,TGTGCCAGCAGCCCGGGAGGGAGGACAGGGGGCACAGAGACCCAGTACTTC
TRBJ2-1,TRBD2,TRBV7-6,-,CASSTRGGGLSSYNEQFF,TGTGCCAGCAGCACTCGGGGCGGGGGATTGAGCTCCTACAATGAGCAGTTCTTC
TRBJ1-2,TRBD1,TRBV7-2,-,CASSHQGADYGYTF,TGTGCCAGCAGCCATCAGGGGGCCGACTATGGCTACACCTTC